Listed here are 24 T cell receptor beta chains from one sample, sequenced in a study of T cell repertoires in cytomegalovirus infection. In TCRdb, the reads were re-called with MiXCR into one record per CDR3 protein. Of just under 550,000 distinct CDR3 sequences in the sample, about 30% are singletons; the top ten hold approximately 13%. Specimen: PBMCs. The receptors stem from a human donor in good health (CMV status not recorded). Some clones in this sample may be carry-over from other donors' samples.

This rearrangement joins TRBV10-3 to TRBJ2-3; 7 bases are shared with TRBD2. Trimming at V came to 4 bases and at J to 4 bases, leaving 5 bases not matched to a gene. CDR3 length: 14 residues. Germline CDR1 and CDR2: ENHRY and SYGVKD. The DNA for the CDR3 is TGTGCCATCAGTGCGGCGGGAGTACCAGATACGCAGTATTTT. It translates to CAISAAGVPDTQYF.

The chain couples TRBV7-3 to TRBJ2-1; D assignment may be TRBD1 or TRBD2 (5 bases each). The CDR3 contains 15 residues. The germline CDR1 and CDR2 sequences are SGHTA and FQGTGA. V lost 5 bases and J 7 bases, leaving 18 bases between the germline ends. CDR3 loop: CASSRDVSYRNEQFF. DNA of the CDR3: TGTGCCAGCAGCCGGGACGTTAGCTACAGGAATGAGCAGTTCTTC.

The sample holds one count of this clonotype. As DNA, the CDR3 is TGTGCCTGGAGTCGGGATTTCACTAACACTGAAGCTTTCTTT. The encoded protein is CAWSRDFTNTEAFF. This chain connects TRBV30 to TRBJ1-1; D ambiguous. Germline V gives CDR1 GTSNPN, CDR2 SVGIG (reference sequence). V shed 2 bases and J shed 2 bases, with 12 bases lying between them. CDR3 length: 14 amino acids.

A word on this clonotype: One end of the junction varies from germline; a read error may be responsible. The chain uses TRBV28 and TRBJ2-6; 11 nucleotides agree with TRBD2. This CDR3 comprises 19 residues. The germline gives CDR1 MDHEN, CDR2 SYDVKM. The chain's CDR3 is CASSLRSSGRPSGANVLAF. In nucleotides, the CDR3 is TGTGCCAGCAGTTTACGCTCTAGCGGGAGGCCGTCGGGGGCCAACGTCCTGGCTTTC. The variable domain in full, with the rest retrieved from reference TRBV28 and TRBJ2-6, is DVKVTQSSRYLVKRTGEKVFLECVQDMDHENMFWYRQDPGLGLRLIYFSYDVKMKEKGDIPEGYSVSREKKERFSLILESASTNQTSMYLCASSLRSSGRPSGANVLAFGAGSRLTVL.

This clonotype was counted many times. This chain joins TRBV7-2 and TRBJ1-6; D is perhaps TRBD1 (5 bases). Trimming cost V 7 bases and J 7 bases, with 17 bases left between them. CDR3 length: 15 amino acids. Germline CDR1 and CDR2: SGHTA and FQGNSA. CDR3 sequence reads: CASTSRAGSNSPLHF. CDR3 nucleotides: TGTGCCAGCACCTCCAGGGCGGGATCAAATTCACCCCTCCACTTT.

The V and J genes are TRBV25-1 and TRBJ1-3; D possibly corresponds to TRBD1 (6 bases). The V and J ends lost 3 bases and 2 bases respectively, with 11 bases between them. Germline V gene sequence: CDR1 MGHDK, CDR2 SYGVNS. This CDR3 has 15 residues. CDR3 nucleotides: TGTGCCAGCAGTGACCCCGGGGGCCCTGGAAACACCATATATTTT. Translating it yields CASSDPGGPGNTIYF.

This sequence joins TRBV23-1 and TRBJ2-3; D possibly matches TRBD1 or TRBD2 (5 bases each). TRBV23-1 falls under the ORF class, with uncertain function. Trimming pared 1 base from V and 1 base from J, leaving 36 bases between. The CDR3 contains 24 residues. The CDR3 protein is CASSQFTYLRDSPPGPSRTDTQYF. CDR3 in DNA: TGCGCCAGCAGTCAATTTACCTACCTCAGGGATTCCCCCCCAGGCCCTAGCCGCACAGATACGCAGTATTTT.

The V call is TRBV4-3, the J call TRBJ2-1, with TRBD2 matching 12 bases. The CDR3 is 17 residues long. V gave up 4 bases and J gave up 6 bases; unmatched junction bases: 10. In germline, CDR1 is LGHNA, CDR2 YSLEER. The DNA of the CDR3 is TGCGCCAGCAGCCCCCTTGCCGGGGGACTAGCGGGCAATGAGCAGTTCTTC. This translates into CASSPLAGGLAGNEQFF.

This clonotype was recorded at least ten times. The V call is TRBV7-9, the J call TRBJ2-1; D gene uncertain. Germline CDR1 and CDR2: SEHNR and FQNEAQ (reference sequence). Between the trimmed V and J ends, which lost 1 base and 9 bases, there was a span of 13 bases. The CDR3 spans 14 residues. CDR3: CASSLDSFAVEQFF. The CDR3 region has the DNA TGTGCCAGCAGCTTAGACAGCTTTGCCGTTGAGCAGTTCTTC.

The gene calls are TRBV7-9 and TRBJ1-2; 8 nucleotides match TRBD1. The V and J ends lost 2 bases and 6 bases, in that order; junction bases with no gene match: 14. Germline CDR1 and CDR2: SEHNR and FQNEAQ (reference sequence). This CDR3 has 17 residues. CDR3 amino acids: CASSLNVLVTGADGYTF. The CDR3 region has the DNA TGTGCCAGCAGCTTAAATGTGTTGGTGACAGGGGCTGATGGCTACACCTTC.

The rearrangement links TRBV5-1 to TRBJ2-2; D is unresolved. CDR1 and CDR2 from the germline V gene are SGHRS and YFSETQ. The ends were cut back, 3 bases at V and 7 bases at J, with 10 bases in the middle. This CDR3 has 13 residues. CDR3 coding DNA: TGCGCCAGCAGCTCCCCCGCGGACGGGGAGCTGTTTTTT. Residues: CASSSPADGELFF.

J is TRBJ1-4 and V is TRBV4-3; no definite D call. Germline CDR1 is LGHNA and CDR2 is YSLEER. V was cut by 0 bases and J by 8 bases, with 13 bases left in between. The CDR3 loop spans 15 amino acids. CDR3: CASSQDPRGGEKLFF. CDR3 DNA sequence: TGCGCCAGCAGCCAAGACCCACGCGGAGGAGAAAAACTGTTTTTT.

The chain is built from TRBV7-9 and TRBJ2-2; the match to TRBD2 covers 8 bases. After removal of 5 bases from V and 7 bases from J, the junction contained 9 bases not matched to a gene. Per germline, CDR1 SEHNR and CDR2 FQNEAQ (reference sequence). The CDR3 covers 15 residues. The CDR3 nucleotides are TGTGCCAGCAGCGACACACTAGCGGTGGTCGGGGAGCTGTTTTTT. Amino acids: CASSDTLAVVGELFF.

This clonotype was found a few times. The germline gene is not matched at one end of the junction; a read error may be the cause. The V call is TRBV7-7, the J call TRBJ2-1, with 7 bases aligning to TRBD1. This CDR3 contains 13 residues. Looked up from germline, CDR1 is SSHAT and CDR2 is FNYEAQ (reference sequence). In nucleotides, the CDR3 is TGTGCTAGCAGCTCTACAGGGGTCAGGGAGCAGTTCTTC. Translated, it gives CASSSTGVREQFF.

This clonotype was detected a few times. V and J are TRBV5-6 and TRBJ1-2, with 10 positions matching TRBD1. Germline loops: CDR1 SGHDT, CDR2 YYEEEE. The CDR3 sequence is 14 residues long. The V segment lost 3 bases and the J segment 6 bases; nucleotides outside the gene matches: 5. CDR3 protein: CASSWRGTGDGYTF. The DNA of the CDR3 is TGTGCCAGCAGCTGGCGAGGGACAGGGGATGGCTACACCTTC. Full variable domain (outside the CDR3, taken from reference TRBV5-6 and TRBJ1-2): DAGVTQSPTHLIKTRGQQVTLRCSPKSGHDTVSWYQQALGQGPQFIFQYYEEEERQRGNFPDRFSGHQFPNYSSELNVNALLLGDSALYLCASSWRGTGDGYTFGSGTRLTVV.

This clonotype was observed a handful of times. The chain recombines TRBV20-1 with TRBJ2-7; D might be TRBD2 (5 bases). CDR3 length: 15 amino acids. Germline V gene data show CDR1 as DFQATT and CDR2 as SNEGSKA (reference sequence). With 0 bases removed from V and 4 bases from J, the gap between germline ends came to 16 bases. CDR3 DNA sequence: TGCAGTGCTAGAGATCTTAGGGCAGGACTTTACGAGCAGTACTTC. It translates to CSARDLRAGLYEQYF.

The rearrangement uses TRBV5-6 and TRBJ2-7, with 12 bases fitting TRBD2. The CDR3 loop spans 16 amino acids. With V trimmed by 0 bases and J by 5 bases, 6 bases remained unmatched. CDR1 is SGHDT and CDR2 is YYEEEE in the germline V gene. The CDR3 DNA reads TGTGCCAGCAGCTTGGCCCTAGCGGGAGGGGTCCACGAGCAGTACTTC. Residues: CASSLALAGGVHEQYF.

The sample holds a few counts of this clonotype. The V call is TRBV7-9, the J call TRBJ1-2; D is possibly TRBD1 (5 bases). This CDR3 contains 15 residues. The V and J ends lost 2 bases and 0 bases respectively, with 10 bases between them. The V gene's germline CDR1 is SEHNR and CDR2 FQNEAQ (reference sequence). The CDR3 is CASSLWDGANYGYTF. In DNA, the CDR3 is TGTGCCAGCAGCTTATGGGACGGGGCTAACTATGGCTACACCTTC. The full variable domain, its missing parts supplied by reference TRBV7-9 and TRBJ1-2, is DTGVSQNPRHKITKRGQNVTFRCDPISEHNRLYWYRQTLGQGPEFLTYFQNEAQLEKSRLLSDRFSAERPKGSFSTLEIQRTEQGDSAMYLCASSLWDGANYGYTFGSGTRLTVV.

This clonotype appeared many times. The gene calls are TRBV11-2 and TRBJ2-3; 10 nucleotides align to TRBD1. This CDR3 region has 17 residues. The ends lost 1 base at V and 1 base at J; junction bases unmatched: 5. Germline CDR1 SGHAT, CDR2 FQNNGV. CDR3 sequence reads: CASSLGVGTGGTDTQYF. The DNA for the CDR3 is TGTGCCAGCAGCTTAGGTGTGGGGACAGGGGGCACAGATACGCAGTATTTT.

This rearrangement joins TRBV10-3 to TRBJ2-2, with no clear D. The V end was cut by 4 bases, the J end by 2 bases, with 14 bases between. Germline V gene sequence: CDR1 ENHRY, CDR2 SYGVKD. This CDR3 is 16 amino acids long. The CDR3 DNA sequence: TGTGCCATCAGTGTCGTAGCTTGGGAAAACACCGGGGAGCTGTTTTTT. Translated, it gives CAISVVAWENTGELFF.

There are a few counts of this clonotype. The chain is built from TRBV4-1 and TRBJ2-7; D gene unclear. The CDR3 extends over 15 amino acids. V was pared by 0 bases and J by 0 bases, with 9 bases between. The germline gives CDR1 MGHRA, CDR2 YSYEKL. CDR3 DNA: TGCGCCAGCAGCCAAGAAAACTGGAGCTCCTACGAGCAGTACTTC. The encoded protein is CASSQENWSSYEQYF.

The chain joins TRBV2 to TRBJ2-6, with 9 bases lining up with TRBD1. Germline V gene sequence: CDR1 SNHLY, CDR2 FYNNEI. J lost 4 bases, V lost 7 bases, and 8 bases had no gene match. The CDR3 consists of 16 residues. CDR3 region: CASIGGTGSGANVLTF. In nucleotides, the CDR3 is TGTGCCAGCATCGGGGGGACAGGGTCCGGGGCCAACGTCCTGACTTTC.

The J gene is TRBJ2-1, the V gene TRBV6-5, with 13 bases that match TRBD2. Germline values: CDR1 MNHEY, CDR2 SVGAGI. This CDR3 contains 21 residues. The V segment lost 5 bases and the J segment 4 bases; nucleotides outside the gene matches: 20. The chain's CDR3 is CASSNLLDGTSGTFPYNEQFF. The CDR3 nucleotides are TGTGCCAGCAGTAACCTACTAGATGGGACTAGCGGGACCTTTCCTTACAATGAGCAGTTCTTC.

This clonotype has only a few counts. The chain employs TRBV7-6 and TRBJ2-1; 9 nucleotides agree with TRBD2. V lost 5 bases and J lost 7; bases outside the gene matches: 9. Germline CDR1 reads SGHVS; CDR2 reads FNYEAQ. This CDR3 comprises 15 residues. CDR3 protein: CASSPVAGVQNEQFF. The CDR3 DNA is TGTGCCAGCAGCCCAGTAGCGGGAGTACAGAATGAGCAGTTCTTC.